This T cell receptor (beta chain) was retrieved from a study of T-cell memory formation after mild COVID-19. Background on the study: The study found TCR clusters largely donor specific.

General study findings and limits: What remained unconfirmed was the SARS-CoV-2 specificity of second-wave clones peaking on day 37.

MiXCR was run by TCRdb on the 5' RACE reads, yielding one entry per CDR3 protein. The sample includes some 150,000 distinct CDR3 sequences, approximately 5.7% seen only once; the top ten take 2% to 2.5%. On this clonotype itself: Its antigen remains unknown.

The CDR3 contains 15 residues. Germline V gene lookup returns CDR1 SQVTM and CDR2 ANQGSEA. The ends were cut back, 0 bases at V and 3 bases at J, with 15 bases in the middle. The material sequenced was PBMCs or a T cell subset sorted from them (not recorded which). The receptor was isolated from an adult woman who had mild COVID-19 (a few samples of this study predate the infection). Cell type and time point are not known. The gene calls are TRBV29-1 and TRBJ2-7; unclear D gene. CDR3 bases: TGCAGCGTTGAAGATCTGAGAGGAAACGACTACGAGCAGTACTTC. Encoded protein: CSVEDLRGNDYEQYF.